The entry that follows covers one T cell receptor (beta chain) sequence. Individuals aged roughly 18 to 95 years were recruited from about two dozen US areas. People in the exposed group encountered a COVID-19 case within 2 weeks before entering the study. Measured with immunoSEQ multiplex PCR; TCRdb has only the in-frame clones, and not every one. This table holds 200,000 to 300,000 clones, about four fifths found once. Germline-derived CDR1 and CDR2 are SGHNT and YYREEE (reference sequence). V shed 1 base and J shed 5 bases, with 17 bases lying between them. The CDR3 spans 16 residues. These data belong to a study of blood T cell repertoires in COVID-19. In the study overall: From the United States, Italy and Spain came samples of acute and convalescent COVID-19.

This clonotype was obtained from a woman aged 40 to 55 who had been exposed to COVID-19. Specimen: PBMCs or T cells enriched from blood (not recorded which). This sequence joins TRBV5-4 and TRBJ2-3, with D possibly matching TRBD1 (6 bases). In DNA form, the CDR3 reads TGTGCCAGCAGCTTGATACAGGGCGGGCGAGTAGATACGCAGTATTTT. It codes for CASSLIQGGRVDTQYF.